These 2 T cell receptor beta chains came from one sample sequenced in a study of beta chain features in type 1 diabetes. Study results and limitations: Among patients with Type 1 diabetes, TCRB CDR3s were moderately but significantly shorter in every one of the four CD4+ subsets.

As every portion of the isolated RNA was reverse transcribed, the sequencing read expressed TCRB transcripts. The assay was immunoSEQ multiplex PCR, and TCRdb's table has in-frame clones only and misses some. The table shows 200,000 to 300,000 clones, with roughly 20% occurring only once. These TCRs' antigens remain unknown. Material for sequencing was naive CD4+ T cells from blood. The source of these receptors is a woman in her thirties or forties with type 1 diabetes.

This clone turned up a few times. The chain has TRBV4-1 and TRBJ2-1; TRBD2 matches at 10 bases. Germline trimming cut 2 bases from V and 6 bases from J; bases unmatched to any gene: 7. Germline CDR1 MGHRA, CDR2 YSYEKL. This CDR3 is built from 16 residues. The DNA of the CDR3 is TGCGCCAGCAGCCAATTACAACTAGCGGGGAGCAATGAGCAGTTCTTC. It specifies CASSQLQLAGSNEQFF.

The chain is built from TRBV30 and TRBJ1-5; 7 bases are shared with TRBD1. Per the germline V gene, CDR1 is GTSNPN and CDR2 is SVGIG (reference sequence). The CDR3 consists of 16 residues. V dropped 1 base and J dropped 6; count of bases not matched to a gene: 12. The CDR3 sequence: CAWSAPGQPRGQPQHF. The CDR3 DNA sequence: TGTGCCTGGAGTGCCCCGGGACAGCCCAGGGGTCAGCCCCAGCATTTT.